This note documents a single TCR beta chain sequence. The data belong to a study of blood T cell repertoires in COVID-19. Overall study context: Collection of acute and convalescent COVID-19 samples took place in the United States, Italy and Spain.

V was cut by 5 bases and J by 10 bases, with 15 bases left in between. Germline V lookup: CDR1 SGDLS, CDR2 YYNGEE. The CDR3 runs to 13 residues. Assay used: immunoSEQ multiplex PCR; TCRdb lists only in-frame clones, some missing. There are over 130,000 clones in the sample; less than 85% occur only once, and 1.5% to 2% lies in the top ten. The clonotype comes from a woman under 30 who had been exposed to COVID-19. Sequenced sample: PBMCs or T cells enriched from blood (not recorded which). The chain couples TRBV9 to TRBJ1-4; D may be TRBD1 (6 bases). The chain's CDR3 is CASSLEGGGKLFF. For the CDR3, the DNA is TGTGCCAGCAGTCTTGAAGGGGGTGGAAAACTGTTTTTT.